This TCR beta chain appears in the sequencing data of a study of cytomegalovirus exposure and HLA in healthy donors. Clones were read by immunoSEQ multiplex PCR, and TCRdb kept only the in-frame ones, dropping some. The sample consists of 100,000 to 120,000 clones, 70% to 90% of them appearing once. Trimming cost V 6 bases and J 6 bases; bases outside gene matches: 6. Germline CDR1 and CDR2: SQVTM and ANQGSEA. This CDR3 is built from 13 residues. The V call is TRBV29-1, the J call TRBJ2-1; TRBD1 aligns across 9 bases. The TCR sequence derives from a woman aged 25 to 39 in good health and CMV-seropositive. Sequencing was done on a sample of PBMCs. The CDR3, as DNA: TGCAGCGTACGGACAGGGGCGATCAATGAGCAGTTCTTC. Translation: CSVRTGAINEQFF.